Listed here is a single T cell receptor beta chain. Antigen: not known. Germline assignment: CDR1 DFQATT and CDR2 SNEGSKA (reference sequence). The length of the CDR3 is 15 residues. The TRB cDNA libraries were prepared by 5' RACE with UMI labels. Reanalyzing the 5' RACE reads, TCRdb keeps one entry per CDR3 protein, without DNA. The table lists tens of thousands of distinct CDR3 sequences. The data stem from a study of CXCR3-negative and CXCR3-positive naive CD8 T cells. Broader study findings: Researchers reported similar TRBV-TRBJ usage in naive CXCR3-negative and CXCR3-positive cells, though memory differed. Once cells were cryopreserved, CXCR3 expression went down partly, and most assays used fresh PBMCs.

This chain joins TRBV20-1 and TRBJ1-5; without DNA, the TCRdb call of TRBD1 cannot be checked. This receptor was obtained from a human donor in good health. Some clones in this sample may be carry-over from other donors' samples. Sample: memory CD8+ T cells from blood. CDR3 protein: CSASGTADFNQPQHF.